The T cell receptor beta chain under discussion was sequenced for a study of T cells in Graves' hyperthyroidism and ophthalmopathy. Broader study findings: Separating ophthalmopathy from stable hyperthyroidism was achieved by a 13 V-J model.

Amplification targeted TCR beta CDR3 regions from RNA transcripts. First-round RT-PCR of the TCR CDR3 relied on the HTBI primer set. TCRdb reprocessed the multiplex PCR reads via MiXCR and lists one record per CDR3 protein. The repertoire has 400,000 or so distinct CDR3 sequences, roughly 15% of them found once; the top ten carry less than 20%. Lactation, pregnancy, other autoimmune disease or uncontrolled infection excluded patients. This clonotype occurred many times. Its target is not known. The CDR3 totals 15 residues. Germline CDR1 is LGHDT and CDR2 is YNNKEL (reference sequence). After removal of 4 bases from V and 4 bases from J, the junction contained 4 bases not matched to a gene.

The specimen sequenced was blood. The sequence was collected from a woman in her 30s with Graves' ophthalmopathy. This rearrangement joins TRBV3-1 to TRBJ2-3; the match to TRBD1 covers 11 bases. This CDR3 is CASSLWTGGADTQYF. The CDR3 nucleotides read TGTGCCAGCAGCCTTTGGACAGGGGGCGCAGATACGCAGTATTTT.